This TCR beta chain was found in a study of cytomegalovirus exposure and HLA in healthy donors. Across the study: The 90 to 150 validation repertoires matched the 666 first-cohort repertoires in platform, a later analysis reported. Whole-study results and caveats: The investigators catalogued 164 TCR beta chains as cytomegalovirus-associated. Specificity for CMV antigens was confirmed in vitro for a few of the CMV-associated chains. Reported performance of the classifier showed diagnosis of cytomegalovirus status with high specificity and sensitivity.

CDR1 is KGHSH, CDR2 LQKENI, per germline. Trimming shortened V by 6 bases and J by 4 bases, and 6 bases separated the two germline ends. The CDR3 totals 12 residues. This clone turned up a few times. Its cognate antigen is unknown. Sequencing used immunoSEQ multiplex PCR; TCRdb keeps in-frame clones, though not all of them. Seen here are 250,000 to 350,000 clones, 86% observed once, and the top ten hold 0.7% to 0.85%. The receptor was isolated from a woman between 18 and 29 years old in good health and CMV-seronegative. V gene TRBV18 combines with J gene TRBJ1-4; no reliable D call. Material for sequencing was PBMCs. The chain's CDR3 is CASSPGNEKLFF. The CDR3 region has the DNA TGTGCCAGCTCCCCGGGTAATGAAAAACTGTTTTTT.